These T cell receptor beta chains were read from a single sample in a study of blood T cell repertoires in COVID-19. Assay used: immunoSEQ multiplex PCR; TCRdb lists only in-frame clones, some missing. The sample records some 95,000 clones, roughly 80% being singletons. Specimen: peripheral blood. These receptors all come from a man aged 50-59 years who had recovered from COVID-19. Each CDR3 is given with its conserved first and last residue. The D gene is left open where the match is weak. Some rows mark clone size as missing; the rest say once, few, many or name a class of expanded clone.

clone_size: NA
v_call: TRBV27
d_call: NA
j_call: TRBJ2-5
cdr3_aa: CASSLKGAWLGQETQYF
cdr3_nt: TGTGCCAGCAGTTTGAAGGGAGCGTGGCTGGGTCAAGAGACCCAGTACTTC

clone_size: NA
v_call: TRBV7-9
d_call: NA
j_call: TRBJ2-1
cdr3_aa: CASSRSGSSYNEQFF
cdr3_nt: TGTGCCAGCAGCCGGAGCGGGTCCTCCTACAATGAGCAGTTCTTC

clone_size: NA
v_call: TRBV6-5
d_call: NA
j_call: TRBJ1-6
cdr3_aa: CASSYADIVGNSPLHF
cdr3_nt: TGTGCCAGCAGTTACGCGGACATCGTGGGCAATTCACCCCTCCACTTT

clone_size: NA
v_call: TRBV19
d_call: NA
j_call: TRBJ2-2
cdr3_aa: CASSIAAGWGELFF
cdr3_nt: TGTGCCAGTAGTATCGCCGCGGGGTGGGGGGAGCTGTTTTTT

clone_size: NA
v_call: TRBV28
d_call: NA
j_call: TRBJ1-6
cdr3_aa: CASSLRVRNSPLHF
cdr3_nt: TGTGCCAGCAGTTTGAGGGTTCGTAATTCACCCCTCCACTTT

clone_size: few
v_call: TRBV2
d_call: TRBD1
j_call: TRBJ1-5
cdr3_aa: CASSGDRIRNQPQHF
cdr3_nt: TGTGCCAGCAGTGGGGACAGGATCCGTAATCAGCCCCAGCATTTT

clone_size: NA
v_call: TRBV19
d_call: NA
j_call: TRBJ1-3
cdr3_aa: CASSVRGLGNTIYF
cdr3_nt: TGTGCCAGTAGTGTCCGCGGGCTTGGAAACACCATATATTTT

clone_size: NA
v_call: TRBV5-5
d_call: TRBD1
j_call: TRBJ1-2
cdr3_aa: CASSPQKSGGYGYTF
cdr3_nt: TGTGCCAGCAGCCCGCAAAAATCAGGGGGATATGGCTACACCTTC

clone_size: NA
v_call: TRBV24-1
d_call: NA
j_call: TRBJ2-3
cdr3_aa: CATESTPPLADTQYF
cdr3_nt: TGTGCCACCGAATCGACACCACCATTAGCAGATACGCAGTATTTT

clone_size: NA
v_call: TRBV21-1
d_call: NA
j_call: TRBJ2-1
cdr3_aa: CASSKEGLAGAPFF
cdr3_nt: TGTGCCAGCAGCAAAGAGGGCCTAGCGGGAGCCCCGTTCTTC

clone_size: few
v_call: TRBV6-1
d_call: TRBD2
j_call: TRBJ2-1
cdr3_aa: CASSEQAGGKYNEQFF
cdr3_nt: TGTGCCAGCAGTGAACAAGCGGGAGGGAAGTACAATGAGCAGTTCTTC

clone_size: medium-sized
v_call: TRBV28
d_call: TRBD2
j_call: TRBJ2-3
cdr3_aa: CASTTSGGSDADTQYF
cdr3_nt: TGTGCCAGCACTACATCCGGCGGGAGCGACGCAGATACGCAGTATTTT

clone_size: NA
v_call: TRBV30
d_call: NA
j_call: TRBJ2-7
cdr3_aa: CAWKVGGAKGEQYF
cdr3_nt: TGTGCCTGGAAGGTGGGGGGGGCAAAAGGCGAGCAGTACTTC

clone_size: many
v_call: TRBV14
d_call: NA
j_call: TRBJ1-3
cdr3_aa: CASSPIWEGYSGNTIYF
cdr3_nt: TGTGCCAGCAGCCCAATCTGGGAGGGATACTCTGGAAACACCATATATTTT

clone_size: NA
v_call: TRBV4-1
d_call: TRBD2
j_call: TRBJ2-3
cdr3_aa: CASSRGLAGTDTQYF
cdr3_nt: TGCGCCAGCAGCCGGGGACTAGCGGGGACAGATACGCAGTATTTT

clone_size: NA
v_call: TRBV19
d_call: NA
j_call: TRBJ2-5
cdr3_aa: CASKVASATETQYF
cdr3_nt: TGTGCCAGTAAAGTGGCTAGCGCCACAGAGACCCAGTACTTC

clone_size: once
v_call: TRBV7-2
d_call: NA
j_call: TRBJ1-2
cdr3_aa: CASSLATGNYGYTF
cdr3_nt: TGTGCCAGCAGCTTAGCAACAGGGAACTATGGCTACACCTTC

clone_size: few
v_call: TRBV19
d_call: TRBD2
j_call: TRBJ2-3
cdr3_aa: CASRASGSTDTQYF
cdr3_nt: TGTGCCAGTAGGGCTAGCGGGAGCACAGATACGCAGTATTTT

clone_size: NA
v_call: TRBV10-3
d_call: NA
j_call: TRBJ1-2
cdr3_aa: CAISLIQGQAYGYTF
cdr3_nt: TGTGCCATCAGTTTAATACAGGGTCAGGCCTATGGCTACACCTTC

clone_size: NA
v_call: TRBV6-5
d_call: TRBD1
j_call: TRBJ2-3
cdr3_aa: CASTPGTGGADTQYF
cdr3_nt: TGTGCCAGCACCCCGGGGACAGGGGGAGCAGATACGCAGTATTTT

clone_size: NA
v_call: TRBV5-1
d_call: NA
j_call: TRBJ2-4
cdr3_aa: CASRSTGGEIGIQYF
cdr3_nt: TGCGCCAGCAGAAGCACAGGGGGGGAAATAGGCATTCAGTACTTC

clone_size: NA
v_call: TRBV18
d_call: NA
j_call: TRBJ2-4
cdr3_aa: CASSLRQGGVQYF
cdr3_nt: TGTGCCAGCTCACTCCGTCAGGGGGGCGTCCAGTACTTC

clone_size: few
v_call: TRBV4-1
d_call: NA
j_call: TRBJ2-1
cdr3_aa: CASSQEIFNEQFF
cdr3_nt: TGCGCCAGCAGCCAAGAAATCTTCAATGAGCAGTTCTTC

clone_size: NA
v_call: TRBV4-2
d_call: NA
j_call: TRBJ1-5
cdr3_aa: CASSQEEVPQPQHF
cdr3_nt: TGTGCCAGCAGCCAAGAGGAGGTGCCCCAGCCCCAGCATTTT

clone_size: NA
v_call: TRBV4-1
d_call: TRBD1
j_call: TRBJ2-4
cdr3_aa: CASSERGRIQYF
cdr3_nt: TGCGCCAGCAGCGAAAGGGGGCGCATTCAGTACTTC

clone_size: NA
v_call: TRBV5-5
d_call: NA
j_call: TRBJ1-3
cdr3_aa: CASSPQGAGNTIYF
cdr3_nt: TGTGCCAGCAGCCCACAGGGAGCAGGAAACACCATATATTTT

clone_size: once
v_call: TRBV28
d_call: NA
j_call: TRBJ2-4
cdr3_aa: CASRSRTALAKNIQYF
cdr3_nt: TGTGCCAGCAGATCTAGGACTGCTCTAGCCAAAAACATTCAGTACTTC

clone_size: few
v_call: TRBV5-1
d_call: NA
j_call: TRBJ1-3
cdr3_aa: CASSLDPGTGNTIYF
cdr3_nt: TGCGCCAGCAGCTTGGATCCGGGGACTGGAAACACCATATATTTT

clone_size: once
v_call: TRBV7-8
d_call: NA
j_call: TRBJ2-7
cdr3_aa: CASSPWQGVIYEQYF
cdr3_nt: TGTGCCAGCAGTCCCTGGCAGGGCGTGATCTACGAGCAGTACTTC

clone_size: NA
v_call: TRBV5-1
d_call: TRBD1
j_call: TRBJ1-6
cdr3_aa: CASSRSTGGESPLHF
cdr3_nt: TGCGCCAGCAGCCGGTCGACAGGGGGCGAATCACCCCTCCACTTT

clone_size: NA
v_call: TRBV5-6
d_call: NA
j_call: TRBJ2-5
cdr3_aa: CASSLAGGKTQYF
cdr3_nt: TGTGCCAGCAGCTTGGCAGGGGGGAAGACCCAGTACTTC